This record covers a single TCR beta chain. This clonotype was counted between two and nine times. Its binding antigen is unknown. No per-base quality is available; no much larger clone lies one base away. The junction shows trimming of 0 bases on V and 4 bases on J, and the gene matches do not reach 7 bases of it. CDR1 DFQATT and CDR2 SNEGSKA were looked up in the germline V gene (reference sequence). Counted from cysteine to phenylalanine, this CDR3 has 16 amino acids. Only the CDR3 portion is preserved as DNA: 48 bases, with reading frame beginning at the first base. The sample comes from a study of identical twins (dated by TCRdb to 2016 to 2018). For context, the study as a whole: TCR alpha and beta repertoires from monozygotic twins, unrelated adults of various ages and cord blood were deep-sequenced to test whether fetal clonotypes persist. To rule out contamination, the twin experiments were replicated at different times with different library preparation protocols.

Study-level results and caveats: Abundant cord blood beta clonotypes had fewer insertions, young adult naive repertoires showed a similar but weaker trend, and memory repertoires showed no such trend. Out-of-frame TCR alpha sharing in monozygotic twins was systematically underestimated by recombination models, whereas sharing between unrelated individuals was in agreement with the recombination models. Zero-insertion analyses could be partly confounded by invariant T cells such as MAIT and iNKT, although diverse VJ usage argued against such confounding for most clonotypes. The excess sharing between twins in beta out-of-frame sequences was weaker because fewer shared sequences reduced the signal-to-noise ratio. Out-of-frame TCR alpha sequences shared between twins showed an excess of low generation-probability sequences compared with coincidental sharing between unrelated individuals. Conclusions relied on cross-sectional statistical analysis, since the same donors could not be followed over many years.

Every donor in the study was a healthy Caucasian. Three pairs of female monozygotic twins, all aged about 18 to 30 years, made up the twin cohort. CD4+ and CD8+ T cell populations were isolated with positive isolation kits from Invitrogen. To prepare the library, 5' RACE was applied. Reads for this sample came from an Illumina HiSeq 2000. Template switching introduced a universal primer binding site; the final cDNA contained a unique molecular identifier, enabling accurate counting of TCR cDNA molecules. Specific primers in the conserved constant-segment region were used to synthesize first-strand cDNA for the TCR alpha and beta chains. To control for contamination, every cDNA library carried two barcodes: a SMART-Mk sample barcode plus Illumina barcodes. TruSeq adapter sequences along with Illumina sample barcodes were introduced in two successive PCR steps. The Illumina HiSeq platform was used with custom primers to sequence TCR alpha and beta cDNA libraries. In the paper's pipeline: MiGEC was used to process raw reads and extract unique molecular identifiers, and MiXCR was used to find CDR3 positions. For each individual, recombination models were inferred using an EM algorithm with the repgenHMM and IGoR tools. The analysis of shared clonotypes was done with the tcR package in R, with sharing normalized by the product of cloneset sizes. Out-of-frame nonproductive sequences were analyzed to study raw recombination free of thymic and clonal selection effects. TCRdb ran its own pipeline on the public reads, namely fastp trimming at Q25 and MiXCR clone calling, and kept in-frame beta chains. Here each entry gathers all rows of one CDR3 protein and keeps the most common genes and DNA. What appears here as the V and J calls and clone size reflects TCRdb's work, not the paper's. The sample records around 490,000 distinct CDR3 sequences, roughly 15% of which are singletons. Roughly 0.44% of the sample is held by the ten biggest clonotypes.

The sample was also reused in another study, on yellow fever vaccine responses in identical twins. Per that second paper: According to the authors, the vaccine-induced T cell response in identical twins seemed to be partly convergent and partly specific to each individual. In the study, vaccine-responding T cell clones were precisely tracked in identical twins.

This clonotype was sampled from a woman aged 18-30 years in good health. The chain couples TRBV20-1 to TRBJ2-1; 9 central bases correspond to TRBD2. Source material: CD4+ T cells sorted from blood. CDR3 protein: CSARELAGVSYNEQFF. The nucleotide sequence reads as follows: TGCAGTGCTAGAGAACTAGCGGGTGTTTCTTACAATGAGCAGTTCTTC.